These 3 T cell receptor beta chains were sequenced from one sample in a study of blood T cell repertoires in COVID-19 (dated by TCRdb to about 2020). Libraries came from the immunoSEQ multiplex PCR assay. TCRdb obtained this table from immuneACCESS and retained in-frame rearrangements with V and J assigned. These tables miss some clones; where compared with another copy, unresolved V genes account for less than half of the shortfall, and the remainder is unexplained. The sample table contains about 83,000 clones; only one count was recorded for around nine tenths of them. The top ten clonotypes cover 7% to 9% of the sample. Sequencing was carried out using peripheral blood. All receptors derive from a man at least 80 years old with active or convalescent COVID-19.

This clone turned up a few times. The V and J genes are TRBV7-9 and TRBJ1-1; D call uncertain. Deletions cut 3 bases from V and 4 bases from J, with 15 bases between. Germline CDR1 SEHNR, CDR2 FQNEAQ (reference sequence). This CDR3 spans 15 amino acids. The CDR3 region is CASSLAEQSLTEAFF. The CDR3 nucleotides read TGTGCCAGCAGCTTGGCTGAACAGAGTCTCACTGAAGCTTTCTTT.

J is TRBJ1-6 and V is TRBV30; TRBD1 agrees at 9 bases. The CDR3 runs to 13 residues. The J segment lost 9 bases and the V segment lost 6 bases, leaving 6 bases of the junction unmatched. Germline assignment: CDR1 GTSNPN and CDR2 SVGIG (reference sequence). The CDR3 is CACRDREFSPLHF. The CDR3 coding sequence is TGTGCCTGTAGGGACAGGGAATTTTCACCCCTCCACTTT.

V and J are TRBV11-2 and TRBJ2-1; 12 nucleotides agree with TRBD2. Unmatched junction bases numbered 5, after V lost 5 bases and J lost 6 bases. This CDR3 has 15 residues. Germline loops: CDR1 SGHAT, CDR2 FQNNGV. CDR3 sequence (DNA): TGTGCCAGCAGCCGGACTAGCGGGATATCCAATGAGCAGTTCTTC. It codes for CASSRTSGISNEQFF.